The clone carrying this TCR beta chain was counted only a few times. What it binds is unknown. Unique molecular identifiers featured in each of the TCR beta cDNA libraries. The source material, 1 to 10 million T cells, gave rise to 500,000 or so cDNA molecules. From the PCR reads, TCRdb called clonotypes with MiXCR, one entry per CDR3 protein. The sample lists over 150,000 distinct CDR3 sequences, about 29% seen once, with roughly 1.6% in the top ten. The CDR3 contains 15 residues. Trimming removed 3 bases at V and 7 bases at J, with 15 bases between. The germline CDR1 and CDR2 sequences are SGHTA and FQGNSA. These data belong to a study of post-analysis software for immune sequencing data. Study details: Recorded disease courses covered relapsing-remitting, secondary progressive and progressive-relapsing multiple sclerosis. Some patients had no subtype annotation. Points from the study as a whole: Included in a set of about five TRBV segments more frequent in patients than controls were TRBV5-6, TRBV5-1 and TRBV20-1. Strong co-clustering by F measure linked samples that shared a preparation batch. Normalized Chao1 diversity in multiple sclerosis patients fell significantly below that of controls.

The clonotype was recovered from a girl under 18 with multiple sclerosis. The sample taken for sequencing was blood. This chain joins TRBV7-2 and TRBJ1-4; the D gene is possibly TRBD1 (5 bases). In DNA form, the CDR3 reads TGTGCCAGCAGCTTTGATTCTGGGGCGGGTGAAAAACTGTTTTTT. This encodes CASSFDSGAGEKLFF.